Following are 20 T cell receptor beta chains from one sample sequenced in a study of cytomegalovirus exposure and HLA in healthy donors. The PCR used 60 Vbeta and 13 Jbeta primers. Assay: immunoSEQ multiplex PCR; the TCRdb copy retains only in-frame clones and omits some. This sample yields about 180,000 clones, of which over 75% are seen a single time; more than 0.5% belongs to the top ten. Sequencing was performed on PBMCs. These receptor sequences come from a woman aged 45-59 years in good health and CMV-seronegative.

V and J are TRBV11-3 and TRBJ2-5; 8 bases fit TRBD1. The J call may be wrong; the DNA end is better matched by TRBJ2-7. Per germline, CDR1 SGHNT and CDR2 YENEEA. This CDR3 contains 14 residues. The DNA for the CDR3 is TGTGCCAGCAGGAGTTACAGGGGGTGTTACGAGCAGTACTTC. Translating it yields CASRSYRGCYEQYF.

The genes are TRBV6-5 and TRBJ2-3, with 9 bases identical to TRBD2. With V trimmed by 7 bases and J by 4 bases, 6 bases remained unmatched. The CDR3 has 14 residues. Looked up from germline, CDR1 is MNHEY and CDR2 is SVGAGI. DNA of the CDR3: TGTGCCAGCATGATTAGCGGGAGCGCAGATACGCAGTATTTT. This translates into CASMISGSADTQYF.

The chain has TRBV19 and TRBJ1-2; D unclear. CDR1 is LNHDA and CDR2 is SQIVND in the germline V gene (reference sequence). V was trimmed by 7 bases and J by 2 bases, leaving 8 bases between them. The CDR3 contains 12 residues. The CDR3 sequence: CASNRANYGYTF. CDR3 coding DNA: TGTGCCAGTAACCGCGCGAACTATGGCTACACCTTC.

The rearrangement joins TRBV6-5 to TRBJ2-7; tentative D call: TRBD1 (7 bases). Between the trimmed V and J ends, which lost 2 bases and 0 bases, there was a span of 8 bases. Germline CDR1 is MNHEY and CDR2 is SVGAGI. This CDR3 contains 14 residues. The CDR3 coding sequence is TGTGCCAGCAGTTACCAGGGGGGCTCCTACGAGCAGTACTTC. Its translation: CASSYQGGSYEQYF.

This chain connects TRBV5-5 to TRBJ2-3, with D perhaps matching TRBD1 (6 bases). Germline CDR1 and CDR2: SGHKS and YYEKEE (reference sequence). Trimming removed 1 base from V and 4 bases from J, with 13 bases in between. This CDR3 spans 15 amino acids. The CDR3 sequence: CASSLTGWGADTQYF. The CDR3, as DNA: TGTGCCAGCAGCTTGACAGGGTGGGGAGCAGATACGCAGTATTTT. The variable domain in full, completed from reference TRBV5-5 and TRBJ2-3, reads DAGVTQSPTHLIKTRGQQVTLRCSPISGHKSVSWYQQVLGQGPQFIFQYYEKEERGRGNFPDRFSARQFPNYSSELNVNALLLGDSALYLCASSLTGWGADTQYFGPGTRLTVL.

This clone appeared a few times. The genes are TRBV21-1 and TRBJ1-3. TRBV21-1 is a known pseudogene. The CDR3 loop spans 10 amino acids. Here the CDR3 DNA reads TGTGCCACCGAGGGAAACACCATATATTTT. It specifies CATEGNTIYF.

The V and J genes are TRBV30 and TRBJ1-2; D is unclear. Germline assignment: CDR1 GTSNPN and CDR2 SVGIG (reference sequence). V lost 2 bases and J 4 bases, leaving 11 bases between the germline ends. The CDR3 is 13 amino acids. The CDR3 region is CAWSPGYFYGYTF. The CDR3 nucleotides read TGTGCCTGGAGTCCAGGCTACTTCTATGGCTACACCTTC.

The chain carries TRBV2 and TRBJ2-5; D is perhaps TRBD2 (6 bases). The CDR3 is 12 residues long. V lost 7 bases to trimming and J lost 9 bases, with 15 bases between them. Germline CDR1 and CDR2: SNHLY and FYNNEI. The DNA for the CDR3 is TGTGCCAGCACTGGGGGGACTGGGGCCCAGTACTTC. It is translated as CASTGGTGAQYF.

This clone was seen more than once but under ten times. The limits of the CDR3 on the DNA are not certain, so only TCRdb's listed CDR3 is given. V gene TRBV12-1 combines with J gene TRBJ2-1; TRBD2 was called by the table and not checked on the DNA. TRBV12-1 is reported as a pseudogene. The CDR3 has 19 residues if both end residues are counted. The CDR3 here is CASSFWGFGTSGPNNEQFF.

This chain uses TRBV6-5 with TRBJ2-3; D is unclear. The CDR3 has 12 amino acids. The germline gives CDR1 MNHEY, CDR2 SVGAGI. V lost 5 bases and J 13 bases, leaving 16 bases between the germline ends. CDR3 DNA: TGTGCCAGCAGTCCCAACCCGGGTTGGGAGTATTTT. As protein: CASSPNPGWEYF.

The V and J genes are TRBV7-9 and TRBJ2-7; a weak D match, TRBD2 (6 bases). This CDR3 comprises 14 residues. V dropped 11 bases and J dropped 4 bases, with 21 bases sitting between them. Looked up from germline, CDR1 is SEHNR and CDR2 is FQNEAQ (reference sequence). The CDR3 loop is CAGVGEDSRYEQYF. The DNA for the CDR3 is TGTGCCGGCGTTGGGGAGGACTCTCGTTACGAGCAGTACTTC. Drawing the rest from reference TRBV7-9 and TRBJ2-7, the complete variable domain is DTGVSQNPRHKITKRGQNVTFRCDPISEHNRLYWYRQTLGQGPEFLTYFQNEAQLEKSRLLSDRFSAERPKGSFSTLEIQRTEQGDSAMYLCAGVGEDSRYEQYFGPGTRLTVT.

The chain recombines TRBV5-1 with TRBJ2-7; 11 bases fit TRBD1. V was clipped by 4 bases and J by 6 bases; unmatched bases: 6. This CDR3 is 14 amino acids long. CDR1 is SGHRS, CDR2 YFSETQ, per germline. In DNA form, the CDR3 reads TGCGCCAGCAGCCCTGGACAGGGGGCATCCGAGCAGTACTTC. Protein: CASSPGQGASEQYF. The whole variable domain, filled in from reference TRBV5-1 and TRBJ2-7, reads KAGVTQTPRYLIKTRGQQVTLSCSPISGHRSVSWYQQTPGQGLQFLFEYFSETQRNKGNFPGRFSGRQFSNSRSEMNVSTLELGDSALYLCASSPGQGASEQYFGPGTRLTVT.

The V and J genes are TRBV29-1 and TRBJ2-5; no clear D. The better agreement between TRBJ2-7 and the DNA end casts doubt on the J call. The CDR3 runs to 12 residues. Germline V gene sequence: CDR1 SQVTM, CDR2 ANQGSEA. In DNA form, the CDR3 reads TGCAGCGTTGTTGTACCCTCCTACGAGCAGTACTTC. Encoded protein: CSVVVPSYEQYF.

The V and J genes are TRBV10-3 and TRBJ1-2; 9 nucleotides agree with TRBD1. CDR1 is ENHRY, CDR2 SYGVKD, per germline. The CDR3 spans 12 residues. V was pared by 10 bases and J by 10 bases, with 10 bases of the junction left unmatched. CDR3 residues: CATGTGSQIYTF. CDR3 DNA sequence: TGTGCCACAGGGACAGGGTCCCAGATCTACACCTTC.

This chain connects TRBV7-9 to TRBJ1-2; 10 bases are a match to TRBD1. The CDR3 runs to 17 residues. In germline, CDR1 is SEHNR, CDR2 FQNEAQ (reference sequence). J was trimmed by 8 bases and V by 2 bases; bases with no gene match: 14. The CDR3 region is CASSLKFPGQGYMGYTF. The CDR3 DNA reads TGTGCCAGCAGCTTAAAGTTCCCGGGACAGGGGTATATGGGCTACACCTTC.

The chain is built from TRBV7-6 and TRBJ1-1; D remains ambiguous. Trimming removed 1 base at V and 1 base at J, with 10 bases between. The CDR3 runs to 15 residues. Germline CDR1 SGHVS, CDR2 FNYEAQ. The CDR3 region has the DNA TGTGCCAGCAGCTTAGGGGCCCAGAAGAACACTGAAGCTTTCTTT. The encoded protein is CASSLGAQKNTEAFF.

The CDR3 DNA reads TGTGCCATCAGTGACACTACTACAGGGAACACTGAAGCTTTCTTT. Translation gives CAISDTTTGNTEAFF. The chain has TRBV10-3 and TRBJ1-1; possibly TRBD1 for D (5 bases). Germline CDR1 ENHRY, CDR2 SYGVKD. This CDR3 spans 15 amino acids. Trimming took 3 bases from V and 1 from J, leaving 12 bases between them.

CDR3 amino acids: CASSEKGTSPAFF. The CDR3 region has the DNA TGTGCCAGCAGTGAGAAGGGGACAAGCCCAGCTTTCTTT. The chain has TRBV6-1 and TRBJ1-1, with TRBD1 as a possible D gene (6 bases). The CDR3 is 13 residues long. Per the germline V gene, CDR1 is MNHNS and CDR2 is SASEGT. Trimming took off 3 bases at V and 10 bases at J, with 15 bases between the two ends.

The V and J genes are TRBV5-1 and TRBJ2-1, with 9 positions matching TRBD2. The CDR3 has 16 amino acids. V dropped 0 bases and J dropped 5; count of bases not matched to a gene: 6. The V gene's germline CDR1 is SGHRS and CDR2 YFSETQ. CDR3 residues: CASSLGPSGEHNEQFF. DNA for the CDR3: TGCGCCAGCAGCTTGGGGCCTAGCGGGGAGCACAATGAGCAGTTCTTC.

The chain employs TRBV2 and TRBJ2-1; the D gene is possibly TRBD2 (5 bases). The V gene lost 4 bases and the J gene lost 2 bases, with 6 bases spanning the gap. The CDR3 is 13 residues long. Germline lookup yields CDR1 SNHLY and CDR2 FYNNEI. The CDR3 protein is CASSAGTYNEQFF. The CDR3 DNA is TGTGCCAGCAGTGCGGGAACCTACAATGAGCAGTTCTTC.